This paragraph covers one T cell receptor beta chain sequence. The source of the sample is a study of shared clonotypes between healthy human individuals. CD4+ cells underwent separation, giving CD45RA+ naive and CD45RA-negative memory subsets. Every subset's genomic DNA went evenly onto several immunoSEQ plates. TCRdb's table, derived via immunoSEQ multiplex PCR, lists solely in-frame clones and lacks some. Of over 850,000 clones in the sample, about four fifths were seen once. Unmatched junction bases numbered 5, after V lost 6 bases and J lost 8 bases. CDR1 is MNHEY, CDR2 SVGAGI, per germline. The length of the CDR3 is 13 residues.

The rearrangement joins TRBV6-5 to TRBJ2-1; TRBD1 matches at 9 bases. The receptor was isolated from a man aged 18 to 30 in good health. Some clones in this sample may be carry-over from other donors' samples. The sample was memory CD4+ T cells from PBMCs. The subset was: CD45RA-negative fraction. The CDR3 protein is CASSKDRGYEQFF. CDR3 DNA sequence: TGTGCCAGCAGCAAGGACAGGGGTTATGAGCAGTTCTTC.